Sequencing of this TCR beta chain was carried out in a study of blood T cell repertoires in COVID-19. Study-wide context: The analysed material was cDNA or gDNA that came from T cells, B-cell-depleted T cells, or PBMCs.

CDR3 length: 16 amino acids. From germline, CDR1 is SGHNT and CDR2 YYREEE (reference sequence). J gave up 3 bases and V 5 bases, and 12 bases lay outside the gene matches. This clone was counted between two and nine times. Per the study methods: Counts of nucleated cells, estimated from reference gene primer amplification, were obtained. The assay was immunoSEQ multiplex PCR, and TCRdb's table has in-frame clones only and misses some. The V and J calls and clone size were taken over from that table, and D and trimming were inferred from the DNA. This sample has tens of thousands of clones, with about 89% found just once.

The gene calls are TRBV5-4 and TRBJ2-7, with 9 bases that match TRBD2. The TCR comes from a man in his forties or fifties with active COVID-19. Sequencing input: peripheral blood. The CDR3 nucleotides are TGTGCCAGCAGTCCAGGTGGTGCGGGGGGGCTCTACGAGCAGTACTTC. Its translation: CASSPGGAGGLYEQYF.